The 23 T cell receptor beta chains presented below share a single source sample, sequenced in a study of blood T cell repertoires in COVID-19. This table comes from immunoSEQ multiplex PCR, and its TCRdb copy is limited to in-frame clones, with some not included. Of 310,000 or so clones detected, about 83% appear once; the ten largest clones hold approximately 1.5%. The sequenced sample was peripheral blood. These receptors all stem from a woman between 45 and 60 years old with acute or convalescent COVID-19.

The chain combines TRBV5-1 with TRBJ2-2; perhaps TRBD1 as D (6 bases). Germline V CDR1 and CDR2: SGHRS, YFSETQ. Trimming shortened V by 4 bases and J by 0 bases, and 7 bases separated the two germline ends. CDR3 size: 14 residues. The CDR3 protein is CASSDRSNTGELFF. CDR3 bases: TGCGCCAGCAGCGACAGGTCGAACACCGGGGAGCTGTTTTTT.

This chain uses TRBV5-4 with TRBJ2-2; TRBD2 is a possible D gene (5 bases). The CDR3 loop spans 14 amino acids. Trimming pared 2 bases from V and 3 bases from J, leaving 8 bases between. Germline V gene data show CDR1 as SGHNT and CDR2 as YYREEE (reference sequence). The chain's CDR3 is CASSFGLYTGELFF. As DNA, the CDR3 is TGTGCCAGCAGCTTCGGACTCTACACCGGGGAGCTGTTTTTT.

The gene calls are TRBV7-2 and TRBJ2-1; D gene ambiguous. The CDR3 spans 14 residues. The germline CDR1 and CDR2 sequences are SGHTA and FQGNSA. V was clipped by 3 bases and J by 0 bases, with 6 bases between them. The CDR3 sequence: CASSFASSYNEQFF. The CDR3 DNA is TGTGCCAGCAGCTTCGCGTCCTCCTACAATGAGCAGTTCTTC.

V gene TRBV6-1 combines with J gene TRBJ1-4; 8 nucleotides align to TRBD1. CDR3 length equals 16 residues. J lost 0 bases, V lost 4 bases, and 4 bases had no gene match. Germline values: CDR1 MNHNS, CDR2 SASEGT. The CDR3 DNA is TGTGCCAGCAGTGCAAGACAGGGGACAACTAATGAAAAACTGTTTTTT. It yields the protein CASSARQGTTNEKLFF.

The CDR3 here is CASSKGRANTEAFF. The CDR3 DNA sequence: TGTGCCAGTAGTAAAGGCAGGGCGAACACTGAAGCTTTCTTT. The J gene is TRBJ1-1, the V gene TRBV19, with a tentative D call TRBD1 (5 bases). V was pared by 4 bases and J by 1 base, with 10 bases between. The CDR3 has 14 residues. Germline V gene lookup returns CDR1 LNHDA and CDR2 SQIVND (reference sequence).

Here the CDR3 DNA reads TGCAGTGCTAGCAGGGGGAACGAGCAGTACTTC. The encoded protein is CSASRGNEQYF. This sequence joins TRBV20-1 and TRBJ2-7; 7 bases align to TRBD1. The germline CDR1 and CDR2 sequences are DFQATT and SNEGSKA (reference sequence). The CDR3 extends over 11 amino acids. Losses at the gene ends were 3 bases for V and 5 bases for J; bases not matched to a gene: 1.

The chain recombines TRBV27 with TRBJ2-7, with D perhaps matching TRBD2 (5 bases). Looked up from germline, CDR1 is MNHEY and CDR2 is SMNVEV (reference sequence). This CDR3 contains 14 residues. Trimming pared 2 bases from V and 1 base from J, leaving 9 bases between. CDR3 sequence reads: CASSLKPGSYEQYF. DNA for the CDR3: TGTGCCAGCAGTTTAAAACCGGGATCCTACGAGCAGTACTTC.

On this clone itself: The sample contains more than one DNA sequence encoding this CDR3. CDR3 residues: CASSLASATNEKLFF. The CDR3 bases are TGCGCCAGCAGCTTGGCCAGCGCAACTAATGAAAAACTGTTTTTT. The chain has TRBV5-1 and TRBJ1-4; D not certain. CDR1 and CDR2 (germline): SGHRS, YFSETQ. Deletions cut 0 bases from V and 0 bases from J, with 6 bases between. This CDR3 is built from 15 residues.

The V gene is TRBV21-1, the J gene TRBJ1-5. TRBV21-1 is classified as a pseudogene. This CDR3 region has 16 residues. The CDR3 reads CASSSGTFHSNQPQHF. The DNA for the CDR3 is TGTGCCAGCAGCAGCGGGACTTTCCATAGCAATCAGCCCCAGCATTTT.

The chain combines TRBV20-1 with TRBJ2-7, with TRBD2 as a possible D gene (6 bases). V gave up 3 bases and J gave up 4 bases, with 10 bases separating them. Germline CDR1 reads DFQATT; CDR2 reads SNEGSKA (reference sequence). CDR3 length equals 12 residues. The CDR3 protein is CSASAGRYEQYF. The CDR3 nucleotides read TGCAGTGCTAGTGCGGGAAGGTACGAGCAGTACTTC.

The chain employs TRBV7-2 and TRBJ1-6, with 9 bases aligning to TRBD1. Germline-derived CDR1 and CDR2 are SGHTA and FQGNSA. CDR3 length equals 15 residues. The J segment lost 14 bases and the V segment lost 2 bases, leaving 10 bases of the junction unmatched. The CDR3, as DNA: TGTGCCAGCAGCTTAACTGCCGGGACAGGGCTGGCCCTCCACTTT. Its protein product is CASSLTAGTGLALHF.

For this clone: Other DNA sequences of this sample code for an identical CDR3. The chain is built from TRBV5-1 and TRBJ2-1; 7 bases agree with TRBD1. The CDR3 sequence is 13 residues long. Trimming cost V 4 bases and J 6 bases; bases outside gene matches: 4. Germline CDR1 reads SGHRS; CDR2 reads YFSETQ. The CDR3 nucleotides read TGCGCCAGCAGCCTGGGGACAGTCAATGAGCAGTTCTTC. This translates into CASSLGTVNEQFF.

The genes are TRBV7-2 and TRBJ2-7; D ambiguous. Germline V CDR1 and CDR2: SGHTA, FQGNSA. CDR3 length: 14 residues. V gave up 2 bases and J gave up 0 bases, with 8 bases separating them. The CDR3 coding sequence is TGTGCCAGCAGCTTATTGCTGAGCTCCTACGAGCAGTACTTC. Translation gives CASSLLLSSYEQYF.

The V gene is TRBV5-1, the J gene TRBJ1-4, with 9 bases lining up with TRBD1. Germline lookup yields CDR1 SGHRS and CDR2 YFSETQ. The CDR3 has 15 amino acids. Losses at the gene ends were 4 bases for V and 3 bases for J; bases not matched to a gene: 4. The CDR3 DNA sequence: TGCGCCAGCAGCGACACAGGGGGCTCTAATGAAAAACTGTTTTTT. This sequence encodes CASSDTGGSNEKLFF. Looking up the rest from reference TRBV5-1 and TRBJ1-4 gives the full variable domain: KAGVTQTPRYLIKTRGQQVTLSCSPISGHRSVSWYQQTPGQGLQFLFEYFSETQRNKGNFPGRFSGRQFSNSRSEMNVSTLELGDSALYLCASSDTGGSNEKLFFGSGTQLSVL.

The chain is built from TRBV29-1 and TRBJ2-5; 9 bases agree with TRBD2. Germline-derived CDR1 and CDR2 are SQVTM and ANQGSEA. The CDR3 is 15 residues long. With V trimmed by 2 bases and J by 2 bases, 6 bases remained unmatched. This CDR3 reads CSVEYRLAEQETQYF. Here the CDR3 DNA reads TGCAGCGTTGAATATCGACTAGCGGAACAAGAGACCCAGTACTTC.

The table lists this clone with a few counts. The J gene is TRBJ1-3, the V gene TRBV11-2; TRBD1 might be the D (5 bases). There are 20 residues in the CDR3. V lost 0 bases to trimming and J lost 6 bases, with 27 bases between them. Germline CDR1 reads SGHAT; CDR2 reads FQNNGV. Written as DNA, the CDR3 is TGTGCCAGCAGCTTAGACCTCCGGTTCCCTCTGAGACAGCGGGTAAACACCATATATTTT. Protein sequence: CASSLDLRFPLRQRVNTIYF.

The chain recombines TRBV28 with TRBJ2-3; the D gene is possibly TRBD1 (5 bases). The CDR3 covers 14 residues. Germline V lookup: CDR1 MDHEN, CDR2 SYDVKM. V shed 5 bases and J shed 2 bases, with 11 bases lying between them. DNA of the CDR3: TGTGCCAGCAGTATTTCGACAGTCACAGATACGCAGTATTTT. It encodes CASSISTVTDTQYF. Looking up the rest from reference TRBV28 and TRBJ2-3 gives the full variable domain: DVKVTQSSRYLVKRTGEKVFLECVQDMDHENMFWYRQDPGLGLRLIYFSYDVKMKEKGDIPEGYSVSREKKERFSLILESASTNQTSMYLCASSISTVTDTQYFGPGTRLTVL.

CDR3 loop: CASRERERSYEQYF. The CDR3 DNA reads TGTGCCAGCAGGGAGCGGGAGCGCTCCTACGAGCAGTACTTC. The rearrangement joins TRBV6-5 to TRBJ2-7; 8 bases match TRBD2. Per germline, CDR1 MNHEY and CDR2 SVGAGI. This CDR3 has 14 residues. V lost 6 bases and J lost 0; bases outside the gene matches: 4.

CDR3: CASSPGSSYNEQFF. In DNA, the CDR3 is TGCGCCAGCAGCCCGGGGAGCTCCTACAATGAGCAGTTCTTC. The V call is TRBV4-1, the J call TRBJ2-1; a possible D gene is TRBD2 (5 bases). CDR1 is MGHRA and CDR2 is YSYEKL in the germline V gene. The CDR3 is made up of 14 amino acids. V was shortened by 4 bases and J by 0 bases, with 7 bases between the two germline ends.

The rearrangement uses TRBV24-1 and TRBJ1-2; 11 nucleotides line up with TRBD1. In germline, CDR1 is KGHDR, CDR2 SFDVKD. The CDR3 loop spans 15 amino acids. J gave up 4 bases and V 4 bases, and 4 bases lay outside the gene matches. CDR3 nucleotides: TGTGCCACCAGTGAATGGACAGGGGGCCGCTATGGCTACACCTTC. Translation: CATSEWTGGRYGYTF.

This chain links TRBV6-4 with TRBJ1-2; 7 nucleotides align to TRBD1. The ends lost 6 bases at V and 4 bases at J; junction bases unmatched: 8. Germline-derived CDR1 and CDR2 are MRHNA and SNTAGT. The CDR3 covers 14 residues. The CDR3 loop reads CASSPDRESYGYTF. Here the CDR3 DNA reads TGTGCCAGCAGCCCTGACAGGGAGTCCTATGGCTACACCTTC.

The CDR3 nucleotides read TGTGCCAGCAGCCCGGGACTAAACTCCTACGAGCAGTACTTC. It yields the protein CASSPGLNSYEQYF. The genes are TRBV6-5 and TRBJ2-7; 7 bases are shared with TRBD2. CDR3 length: 14 amino acids. The germline V gene encodes CDR1 MNHEY and CDR2 SVGAGI. V dropped 6 bases and J dropped 0; count of bases not matched to a gene: 5.

The J gene is TRBJ2-7, the V gene TRBV7-2, with D maybe TRBD1 (7 bases). The germline V gene encodes CDR1 SGHTA and CDR2 FQGNSA. This CDR3 region has 17 residues. Trimming removed 6 bases from V and 2 bases from J, with 23 bases in between. CDR3 loop: CASSNTLPGQRAYEQYF. The CDR3, as DNA: TGTGCCAGCAGTAATACCCTCCCGGGACAGCGGGCCTACGAGCAGTACTTC.